Presented here are 26 T cell receptor beta chains from one specimen sequenced in a study of CD8 T cells in ankylosing spondylitis. Study-wide findings and caveats: Seemingly distinctive of ankylosing spondylitis blood was a TCR beta motif formed by eight highly homologous variants.

No antigen has been assigned to these receptors. TCRdb re-analysed the 5' RACE reads in MiXCR, keeping a single row per CDR3 protein. Of some 450,000 distinct CDR3 sequences listed, roughly a sixth were seen once; the top ten hold under 1.2%. Sequencing was performed on blood, either unsorted or a sorted T cell fraction (not recorded which). The source is a male donor with ankylosing spondylitis.

V gene TRBV6-1 combines with J gene TRBJ1-6; D call uncertain. The length of the CDR3 is 13 residues. V was clipped by 5 bases and J by 8 bases, with 10 bases between them. The V gene's germline CDR1 is MNHNS and CDR2 SASEGT. CDR3 nucleotides: TGTGCCAGCAGTCGGGAGACCGATTCACCCCTCCACTTT. Translation: CASSRETDSPLHF.

Only a few counts were recorded for this clonotype. The chain employs TRBV9 and TRBJ2-7, with D perhaps matching TRBD2 (7 bases). The CDR3 runs to 18 residues. Germline V gene lookup returns CDR1 SGDLS and CDR2 YYNGEE. Trimming took 1 base from V and 5 from J, leaving 25 bases between them. The CDR3 sequence: CASSVSGSLGLGGDEQYF. The DNA for the CDR3 is TGTGCCAGCAGCGTATCAGGCTCGTTGGGCCTAGGGGGGGACGAGCAGTACTTC.

CDR3 sequence (DNA): TGCGCCAGCAGCTTCGTTGGAGTCTCCTACAATGAGCAGTTCTTC. Translation: CASSFVGVSYNEQFF. The rearrangement links TRBV5-1 to TRBJ2-1, with D unresolved. This CDR3 has 15 residues. V gave up 2 bases and J gave up 0 bases, with 9 bases separating them. Germline V lookup: CDR1 SGHRS, CDR2 YFSETQ.

This clonotype was detected many times. The chain employs TRBV5-1 and TRBJ2-7, with a tentative D call TRBD1 (6 bases). The CDR3 length is 13 residues. Trimming stripped 0 bases from V and 3 bases from J, with 7 bases between. CDR1 is SGHRS and CDR2 is YFSETQ in the germline V gene. CDR3 nucleotides: TGCGCCAGCAGCTTGGGGGACAACTACGAGCAGTACTTC. Residues: CASSLGDNYEQYF.

The J gene is TRBJ1-5, the V gene TRBV7-2; tentative D call: TRBD1 (5 bases). Looked up from germline, CDR1 is SGHTA and CDR2 is FQGNSA. The CDR3 runs to 15 residues. V shed 1 base and J shed 4 bases, with 11 bases lying between them. The CDR3 nucleotides are TGTGCCAGCAGCTTAGTGGGGGTTCAGAATCAGCCCCAGCATTTT. It specifies CASSLVGVQNQPQHF.

CDR3 nucleotide sequence: TGCAGTGCTAGGTCGTCTGGACAGAGCGCGTACGAGCAGTACTTC. Translated: CSARSSGQSAYEQYF. This chain connects TRBV20-1 to TRBJ2-7; tentative D call: TRBD1 (6 bases). Germline lookup yields CDR1 DFQATT and CDR2 SNEGSKA (reference sequence). This CDR3 is built from 15 residues. V dropped 3 bases and J dropped 4 bases, with 19 bases sitting between them.

This clonotype showed up just a few times. The chain joins TRBV5-1 to TRBJ1-1; perhaps TRBD1 as D (5 bases). Trimming removed 5 bases at V and 5 bases at J, with 16 bases between. CDR3 size: 14 residues. CDR1 and CDR2 (germline): SGHRS, YFSETQ. CDR3 DNA sequence: TGCGCCAGCAGTTTGAGGGGCCGGGGAACTGAAGCTTTCTTT. Encoded protein: CASSLRGRGTEAFF.

This clonotype was picked up many times. The J gene is TRBJ2-5, the V gene TRBV12-3 or TRBV12-4; maybe TRBD1 (5 bases). The CDR3 has 14 residues. Trimming shortened V by 3 bases and J by 2 bases, and 10 bases separated the two germline ends. The CDR3 DNA is TGTGCCAGCAGTTTCCGACAGCTTCAAGAGACCCAGTACTTC. Protein: CASSFRQLQETQYF.

This clonotype appeared a few times. The chain employs TRBV7-3 and TRBJ2-3, with 12 positions matching TRBD2. This CDR3 is built from 16 residues. Germline V CDR1 and CDR2: SGHTA, FQGTGA. Germline trimming cut 5 bases from V and 9 bases from J; bases unmatched to any gene: 12. The CDR3 spells CASSTSPSGGAGTQYF. In DNA, the CDR3 is TGTGCCAGCAGCACCTCCCCTAGCGGGGGGGCAGGAACGCAGTATTTT.

The chain links TRBV5-1 to TRBJ2-5; 9 bases align to TRBD1. The germline V gene has CDR1 SGHRS and CDR2 YFSETQ. The ends lost 0 bases at V and 2 bases at J; junction bases unmatched: 5. The CDR3 spans 16 residues. The CDR3 loop is CASSLDRGPKQETQYF. In DNA, the CDR3 is TGCGCCAGCAGCTTGGACAGGGGGCCCAAGCAAGAGACCCAGTACTTC. The whole variable domain, filled in from reference TRBV5-1 and TRBJ2-5, reads KAGVTQTPRYLIKTRGQQVTLSCSPISGHRSVSWYQQTPGQGLQFLFEYFSETQRNKGNFPGRFSGRQFSNSRSEMNVSTLELGDSALYLCASSLDRGPKQETQYFGPGTRLLVL.

The gene calls are TRBV7-6 and TRBJ2-2, with D unclear. Per germline, CDR1 SGHVS and CDR2 FNYEAQ. Trimming pared 6 bases from V and 6 bases from J, leaving 17 bases between. This CDR3 contains 15 residues. The CDR3 region has the DNA TGTGCCAGCAGAAAGACAAACAACGCCCCCGGGGAGCTGTTTTTT. Residues: CASRKTNNAPGELFF.

The sample holds a few counts of this clonotype. The rearrangement joins TRBV28 to TRBJ2-3; no clear D. Trimming removed 8 bases from V and 2 bases from J, with 14 bases in between. CDR3 size: 14 residues. CDR1 and CDR2 (germline): MDHEN, SYDVKM. CDR3 loop: CASATPLDTDTQYF. The CDR3 DNA follows: TGTGCCAGCGCCACTCCCCTTGACACAGATACGCAGTATTTT.

This clonotype was counted many times. The chain carries TRBV6-5 and TRBJ2-1; D possibly corresponds to TRBD2 (6 bases). CDR1 is MNHEY and CDR2 is SVGAGI in the germline V gene. The CDR3 has 16 residues. The V and J ends lost 4 bases and 3 bases respectively, with 16 bases between them. DNA of the CDR3: TGTGCCAGCAGTTCCCCCGGGACTTCCATCTACAATGAGCAGTTCTTC. This encodes CASSSPGTSIYNEQFF.

This clonotype was counted between two and nine times. The chain recombines TRBV6-5 with TRBJ2-7; D possibly corresponds to TRBD1 (5 bases). The CDR3 length is 14 residues. V lost 3 bases and J lost 2, with 11 bases in between. The germline V gene has CDR1 MNHEY and CDR2 SVGAGI. The CDR3 reads CASSYTRTTYEQYF. CDR3 bases: TGTGCCAGCAGTTATACAAGGACAACCTACGAGCAGTACTTC.

There are a few counts of this clonotype. The J gene is TRBJ1-4, the V gene TRBV5-1; D call uncertain. In germline, CDR1 is SGHRS, CDR2 YFSETQ. The CDR3 is made up of 15 amino acids. V dropped 0 bases and J dropped 0 bases, with 6 bases sitting between them. Written as DNA, the CDR3 is TGCGCCAGCAGCTTGGACGGCACAACTAATGAAAAACTGTTTTTT. This codes for CASSLDGTTNEKLFF.

This clonotype was detected many times. This chain uses TRBV7-9 with TRBJ2-3; D tentatively reads TRBD1 or TRBD2 (5 bases each). Trimming took 4 bases from V and 0 from J, leaving 11 bases between them. Per the germline V gene, CDR1 is SEHNR and CDR2 is FQNEAQ (reference sequence). The CDR3 is 15 residues long. The CDR3 DNA reads as TGTGCCAGCAGCTCCGGGACGGTGAGCACAGATACGCAGTATTTT. It yields the protein CASSSGTVSTDTQYF. Drawing the rest from reference TRBV7-9 and TRBJ2-3, the complete variable domain is DTGVSQNPRHKITKRGQNVTFRCDPISEHNRLYWYRQTLGQGPEFLTYFQNEAQLEKSRLLSDRFSAERPKGSFSTLEIQRTEQGDSAMYLCASSSGTVSTDTQYFGPGTRLTVL.

This clonotype has at least ten counts. The chain recombines TRBV20-1 with TRBJ1-1, with TRBD1 matching over 8 bases. This CDR3 has 14 residues. The V and J ends lost 3 bases and 1 base, in that order; junction bases with no gene match: 4. Germline V gives CDR1 DFQATT, CDR2 SNEGSKA (reference sequence). In nucleotides, the CDR3 is TGCAGTGCTAGGGCAGGGGGCCCGAACACTGAAGCTTTCTTT. Translation: CSARAGGPNTEAFF.

This clonotype was detected only a few times. The rearrangement links TRBV27 to TRBJ2-3, with 8 nucleotides matching TRBD1. Germline V gene sequence: CDR1 MNHEY, CDR2 SMNVEV (reference sequence). The CDR3 totals 15 residues. V shed 4 bases, J shed 7 bases, and the junction held 10 bases outside the gene matches. CDR3 region: CASSSQTGAVHTQYF. In DNA, the CDR3 is TGTGCCAGCAGTTCCCAGACAGGGGCGGTACATACGCAGTATTTT.

In this sample, this clonotype turned up a few times. The chain combines TRBV6-2 or TRBV6-3 with TRBJ2-7; D unclear. The CDR3 runs 14 residues. CDR1 is MNHEY, CDR2 SVGEGT, per germline. The V gene lost 5 bases and the J gene lost 4 bases, with 15 bases spanning the gap. The CDR3 is CASSQRHATYEQYF. Written as DNA, the CDR3 is TGTGCCAGCAGTCAACGACACGCAACTTACGAGCAGTACTTC.

This clonotype showed up just a few times. This rearrangement joins TRBV20-1 to TRBJ2-5; a possible D gene is TRBD1 (6 bases). V was cut by 6 bases and J by 2 bases, with 19 bases left in between. The CDR3 loop spans 15 amino acids. Germline CDR1 is DFQATT and CDR2 is SNEGSKA (reference sequence). The CDR3 nucleotides read TGCAGTGCGCTTCCCTTTGGACAGTCGCAAGAGACCCAGTACTTC. Amino acid sequence: CSALPFGQSQETQYF.

This clonotype turned up a few times. The CDR3 protein is CSVDDQGKGYGYTF. The CDR3 nucleotides are TGCAGCGTGGATGACCAGGGAAAGGGCTATGGCTACACCTTC. V and J are TRBV29-1 and TRBJ1-2, with D maybe TRBD1 (5 bases). V was clipped by 6 bases and J by 4 bases, with 18 bases between them. The CDR3 loop spans 14 amino acids. CDR1 and CDR2 (germline): SQVTM, ANQGSEA.

This clonotype came up a few times. A read error may account for a junction end that differs from germline. The chain is built from TRBV20-1 and TRBJ2-2, with a possible D match to TRBD1 (6 bases). Looked up from germline, CDR1 is DFQATT and CDR2 is SNEGSKA (reference sequence). The CDR3 has 17 residues. In DNA, the CDR3 is TGCTGTGCTAGAGATTTGGGCCAGGGGAAAGGAGCCGGGGAGCTGTTTTTT. This codes for CCARDLGQGKGAGELFF.

This clonotype was seen ten or more times. The chain recombines TRBV3-1 with TRBJ1-3; D is unclear. Germline V CDR1 and CDR2: LGHDT, YNNKEL (reference sequence). This CDR3 is built from 14 residues. V was clipped by 8 bases and J by 0 bases, with 11 bases between them. The CDR3 DNA follows: TGTGCCAGCTCGGGGAGGGACTCTGGAAACACCATATATTTT. It specifies CASSGRDSGNTIYF.

V and J are TRBV12-3 or TRBV12-4 and TRBJ1-2, with 7 positions matching TRBD1. With 6 bases clipped from V and 5 bases from J, the junction kept 18 bases outside the gene matches. The CDR3 loop spans 17 amino acids. The CDR3 DNA is TGTGCCAGCAGCTCCCCAGACCCGGGACAGCACCTTTATGGCTACACCTTC. Amino acids: CASSSPDPGQHLYGYTF.

In its sample, this clonotype was seen a few times. The rearrangement joins TRBV5-6 to TRBJ2-4, with 10 bases matching TRBD2. CDR1 and CDR2 from the germline V gene are SGHDT and YYEEEE. CDR3 length: 17 residues. V was clipped by 4 bases and J by 4 bases; unmatched bases: 11. CDR3 protein: CASSPGLAGERKNIQYF. In DNA, the CDR3 is TGTGCCAGCAGCCCTGGGCTAGCGGGAGAGAGGAAAAACATTCAGTACTTC.

DNA for the CDR3: TGCGCCAGCAGCCAGCAAGACGGACAGATCGGCTACACCTTC. As protein: CASSQQDGQIGYTF. The chain uses TRBV5-1 and TRBJ1-2, with D possibly TRBD1 on 6 matching bases. CDR3 length: 14 amino acids. Trimming cost V 4 bases and J 8 bases, with 18 bases left between them. Germline values: CDR1 SGHRS, CDR2 YFSETQ.